The following is a TCR beta chain sequence with its context. There is no known antigen for this receptor. No much larger clonotype is one base removed from it; base qualities were not supplied. This sample stems from a study of blood T cell repertoires in COVID-19 (dated by TCRdb to about 2020). Broadly, across the study: The collaborator samples originated in the United States, Italy and Spain and spanned the acute and convalescent phases of COVID-19. The prospective study material was composed of cDNA or gDNA derived from T cells, B-cell-depleted T cells, or PBMCs. Subjects who had been exposed to COVID-19, were actively infected with it, or had recovered from it provided the deeply sampled blood TCRbeta repertoires that made up the dataset. The repertoires were made available in a free public database intended to serve as a resource for research on the immune response to SARS-CoV-2. Samples were obtained from the ongoing ImmuneRACE study (first 160 participants) and from 1,254 subjects provided by 6 global collaborators. The sample metadata nearly always contained a de-identified subject ID, COVID-19 status, age in years and sex. Where HLA class I and class II types were available, the types were taken from metadata supplied by the sample provider, not from assay-based typing. What the study reported, not specific to this receptor: How much clinical and demographic metadata was included differed by source and by participant, and the metadata was provided uncurated.

A distance of 9 bases separates the germline ends of V and J, which lose 5 bases and 3 bases respectively. Including cysteine and phenylalanine, the CDR3 has 13 amino acids. Only the CDR3 region is kept as DNA, spanning 39 bases read in frame from base 1. The germline V gene sets CDR1 to SNHLY and CDR2 to FYNNEI. The immunoSEQ Assay, a bias-controlled multiplex PCR, was used to amplify TCRbeta CDR3 regions from genomic DNA. As for the authors' bioinformatics: The number of nucleated cells in each sample was estimated by amplification of reference gene primers within the assay. Sequence reads were collapsed and filtered to measure the absolute abundance of every unique TCRbeta CDR3 rearrangement. For each sample, productive Simpson clonality was calculated by taking the square root of Simpson's diversity index across productive rearrangements. TCRdb mirrors the immuneACCESS table, restricted to in-frame sequences. Some clones are absent from its copies; in checked studies, under half trace to an unresolved V gene, and the reason for the others is unknown. The D gene and trimming were derived from the DNA, and the V and J assignments and clone size from that table. Recorded for this sample are roughly 500,000 clones; approximately 89% of them occurred a single time. The ten largest clonotypes hold about 0.91% of the sample.

At one collaborating source in Seattle, patients were enrolled during active infection and were followed longitudinally through the course of disease. Each collaborating institution followed its own protocols to collect whole blood in K2EDTA tubes. For TCRbeta analysis, collaborators shipped samples in one of three forms: frozen whole blood, isolated PBMCs, or DNA extracted from either of those sample types. The TCR originated in a man between 18 and 29 years old with COVID-19, enrolled during active disease. The chain joins TRBV2 to TRBJ2-3; too little of a D gene remains to name it. Sequencing was carried out using peripheral blood. The sequenced DNA: TGTGCCAGCAGTCCTATTAAGACAGATACGCAGTATTTT. This codes for CASSPIKTDTQYF.